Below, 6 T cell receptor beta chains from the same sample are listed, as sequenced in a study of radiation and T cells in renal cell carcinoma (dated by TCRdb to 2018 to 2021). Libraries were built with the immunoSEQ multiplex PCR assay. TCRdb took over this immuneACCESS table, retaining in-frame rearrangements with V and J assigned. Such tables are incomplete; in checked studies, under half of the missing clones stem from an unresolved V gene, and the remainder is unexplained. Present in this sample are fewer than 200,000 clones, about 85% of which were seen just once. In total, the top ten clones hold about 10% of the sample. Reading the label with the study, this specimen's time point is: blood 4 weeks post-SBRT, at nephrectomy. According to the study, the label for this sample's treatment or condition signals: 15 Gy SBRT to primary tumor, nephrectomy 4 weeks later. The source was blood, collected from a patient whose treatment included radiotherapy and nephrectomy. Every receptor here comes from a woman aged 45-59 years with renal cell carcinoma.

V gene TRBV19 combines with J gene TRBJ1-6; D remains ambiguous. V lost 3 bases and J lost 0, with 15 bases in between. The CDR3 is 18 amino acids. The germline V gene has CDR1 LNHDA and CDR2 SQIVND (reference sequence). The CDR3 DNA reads TGTGCCAGTAGTATCACGGTATTCGGGAACTCCTATAATTCACCCCTCCACTTT. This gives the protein CASSITVFGNSYNSPLHF.

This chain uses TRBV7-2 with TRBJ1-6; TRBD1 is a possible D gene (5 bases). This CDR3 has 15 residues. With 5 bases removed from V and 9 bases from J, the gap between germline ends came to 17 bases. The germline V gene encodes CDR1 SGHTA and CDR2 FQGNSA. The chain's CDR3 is CASSLGQGRISPLHF. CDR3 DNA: TGTGCCAGCAGCCTGGGTCAGGGTCGAATTTCACCCCTCCACTTT.

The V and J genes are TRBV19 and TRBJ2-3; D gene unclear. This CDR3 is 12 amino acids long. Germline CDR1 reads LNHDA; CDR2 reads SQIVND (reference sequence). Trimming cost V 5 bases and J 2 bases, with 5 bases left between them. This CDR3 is CASSSTTDTQYF. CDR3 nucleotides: TGTGCCAGTAGTTCGACCACAGATACGCAGTATTTT.

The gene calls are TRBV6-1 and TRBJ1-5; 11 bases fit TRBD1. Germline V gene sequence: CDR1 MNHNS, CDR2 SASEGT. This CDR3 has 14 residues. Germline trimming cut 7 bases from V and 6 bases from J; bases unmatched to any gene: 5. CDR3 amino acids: CASNKDRGPQPQHF. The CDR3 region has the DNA TGTGCCAGCAACAAGGACAGGGGGCCTCAGCCCCAGCATTTT.

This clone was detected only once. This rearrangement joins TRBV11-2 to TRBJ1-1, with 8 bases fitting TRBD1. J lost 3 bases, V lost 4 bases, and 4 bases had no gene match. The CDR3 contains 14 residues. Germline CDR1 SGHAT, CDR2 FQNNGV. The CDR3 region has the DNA TGTGCCAGCAGCTCCCAGGGGGCTGACACTGAAGCTTTCTTT. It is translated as CASSSQGADTEAFF.

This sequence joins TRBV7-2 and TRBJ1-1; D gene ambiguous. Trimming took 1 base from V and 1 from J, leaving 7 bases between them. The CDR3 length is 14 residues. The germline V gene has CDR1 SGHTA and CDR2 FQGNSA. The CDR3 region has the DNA TGTGCCAGCAGCTTAGTCCCGGGGAACACTGAAGCTTTCTTT. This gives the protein CASSLVPGNTEAFF.